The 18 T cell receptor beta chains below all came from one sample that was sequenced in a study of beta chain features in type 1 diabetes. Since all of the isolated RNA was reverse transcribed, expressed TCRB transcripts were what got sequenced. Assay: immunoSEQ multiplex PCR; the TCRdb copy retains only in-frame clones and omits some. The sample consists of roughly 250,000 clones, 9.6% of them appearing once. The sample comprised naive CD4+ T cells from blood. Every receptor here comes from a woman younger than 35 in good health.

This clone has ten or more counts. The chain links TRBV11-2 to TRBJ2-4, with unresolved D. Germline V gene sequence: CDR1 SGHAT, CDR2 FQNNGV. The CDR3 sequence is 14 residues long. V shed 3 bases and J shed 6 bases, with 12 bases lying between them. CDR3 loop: CASSLLLMINIQYF. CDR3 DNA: TGTGCCAGCAGCTTGCTACTGATGATAAACATTCAGTACTTC.

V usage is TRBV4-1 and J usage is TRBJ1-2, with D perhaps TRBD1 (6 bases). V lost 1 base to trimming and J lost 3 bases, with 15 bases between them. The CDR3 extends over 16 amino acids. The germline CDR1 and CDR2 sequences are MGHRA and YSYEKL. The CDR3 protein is CASSQGLRDTYYGYTF. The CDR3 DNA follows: TGCGCCAGCAGCCAAGGGTTACGGGACACCTACTATGGCTACACCTTC.

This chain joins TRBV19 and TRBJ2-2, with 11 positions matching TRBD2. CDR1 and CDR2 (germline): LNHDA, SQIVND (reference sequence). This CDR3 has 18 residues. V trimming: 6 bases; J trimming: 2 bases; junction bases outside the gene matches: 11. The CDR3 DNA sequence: TGTGCCAGTAGCCGGAGAGTGCTAGCGGGGGGAAACACCGGGGAGCTGTTTTTT. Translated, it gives CASSRRVLAGGNTGELFF.

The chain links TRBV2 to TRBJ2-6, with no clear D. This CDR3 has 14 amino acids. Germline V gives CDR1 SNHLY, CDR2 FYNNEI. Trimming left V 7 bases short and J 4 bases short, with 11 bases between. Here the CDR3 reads CASTETTGANVLTF. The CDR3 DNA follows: TGTGCCAGCACCGAAACTACGGGGGCCAACGTCCTGACTTTC.

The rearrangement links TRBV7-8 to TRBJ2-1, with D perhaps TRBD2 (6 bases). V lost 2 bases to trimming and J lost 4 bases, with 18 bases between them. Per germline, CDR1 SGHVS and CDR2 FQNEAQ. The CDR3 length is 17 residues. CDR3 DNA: TGTGCCAGCAGCTTATCGGTCAGACTAGTGCGGTACAATGAGCAGTTCTTC. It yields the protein CASSLSVRLVRYNEQFF.

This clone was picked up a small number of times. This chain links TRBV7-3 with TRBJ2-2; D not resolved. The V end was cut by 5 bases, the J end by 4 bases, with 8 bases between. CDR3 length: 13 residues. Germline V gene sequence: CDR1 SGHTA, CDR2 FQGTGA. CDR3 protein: CASSPQITGELFF. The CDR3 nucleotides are TGTGCCAGCAGCCCCCAAATCACCGGGGAGCTGTTTTTT.

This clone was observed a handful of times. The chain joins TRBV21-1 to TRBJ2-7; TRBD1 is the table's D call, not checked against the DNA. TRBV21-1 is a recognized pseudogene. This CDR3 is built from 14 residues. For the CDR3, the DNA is TGTGCCAGCAGGACAGGGCAACCCTCCTACGAGCAGTACTTC. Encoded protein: CASRTGQPSYEQYF.

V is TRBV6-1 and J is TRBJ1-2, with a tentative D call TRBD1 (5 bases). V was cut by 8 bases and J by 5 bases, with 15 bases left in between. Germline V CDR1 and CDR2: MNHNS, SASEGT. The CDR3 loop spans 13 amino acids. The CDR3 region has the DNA TGTGCCAGCTGGGGGGGTGAAGCTTATGGCTACACCTTC. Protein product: CASWGGEAYGYTF.

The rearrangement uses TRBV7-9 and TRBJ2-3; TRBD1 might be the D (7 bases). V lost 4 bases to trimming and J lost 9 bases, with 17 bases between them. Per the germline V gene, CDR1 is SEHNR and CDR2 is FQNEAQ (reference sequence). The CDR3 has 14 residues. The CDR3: CASSSTEGALTQYF. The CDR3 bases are TGTGCCAGCAGCTCCACGGAGGGGGCTTTGACGCAGTATTTT.

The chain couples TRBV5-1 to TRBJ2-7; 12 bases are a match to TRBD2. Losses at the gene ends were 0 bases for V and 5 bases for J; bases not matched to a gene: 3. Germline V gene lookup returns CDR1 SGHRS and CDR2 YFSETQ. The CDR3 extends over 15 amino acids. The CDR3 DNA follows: TGCGCCAGCAGCTTGGAAACTAGCGGGAGGCACGAGCAGTACTTC. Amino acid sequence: CASSLETSGRHEQYF.

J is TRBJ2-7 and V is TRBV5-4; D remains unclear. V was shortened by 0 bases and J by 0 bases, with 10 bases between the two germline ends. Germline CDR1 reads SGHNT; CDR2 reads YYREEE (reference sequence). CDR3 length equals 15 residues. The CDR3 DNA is TGTGCCAGCAGCTTGGGCGCCCAAAGCTCCTACGAGCAGTACTTC. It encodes CASSLGAQSSYEQYF. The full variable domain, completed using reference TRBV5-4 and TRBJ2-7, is ETGVTQSPTHLIKTRGQQVTLRCSSQSGHNTVSWYQQALGQGPQFIFQYYREEENGRGNFPPRFSGLQFPNYSSELNVNALELDDSALYLCASSLGAQSSYEQYFGPGTRLTVT.

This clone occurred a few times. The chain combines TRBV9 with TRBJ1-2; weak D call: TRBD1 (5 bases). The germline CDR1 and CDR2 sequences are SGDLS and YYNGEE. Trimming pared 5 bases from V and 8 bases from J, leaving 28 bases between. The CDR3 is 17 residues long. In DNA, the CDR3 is TGTGCCAGCAGAGCACCGGGACTCAAAGGAGGAATCTTCGGCTACACCTTC. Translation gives CASRAPGLKGGIFGYTF. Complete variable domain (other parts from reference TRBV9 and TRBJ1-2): DSGVTQTPKHLITATGQRVTLRCSPRSGDLSVYWYQQSLDQGLQFLIQYYNGEERAKGNILERFSAQQFPDLHSELNLSSLELGDSALYFCASRAPGLKGGIFGYTFGSGTRLTVV.

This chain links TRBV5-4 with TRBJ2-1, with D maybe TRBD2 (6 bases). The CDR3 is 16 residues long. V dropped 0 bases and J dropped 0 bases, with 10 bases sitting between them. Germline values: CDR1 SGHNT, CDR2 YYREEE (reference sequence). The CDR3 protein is CASSLDPSVSYNEQFF. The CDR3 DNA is TGTGCCAGCAGCTTGGATCCTAGCGTCTCCTACAATGAGCAGTTCTTC. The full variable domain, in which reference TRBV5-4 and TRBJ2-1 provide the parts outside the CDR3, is ETGVTQSPTHLIKTRGQQVTLRCSSQSGHNTVSWYQQALGQGPQFIFQYYREEENGRGNFPPRFSGLQFPNYSSELNVNALELDDSALYLCASSLDPSVSYNEQFFGPGTRLTVL.

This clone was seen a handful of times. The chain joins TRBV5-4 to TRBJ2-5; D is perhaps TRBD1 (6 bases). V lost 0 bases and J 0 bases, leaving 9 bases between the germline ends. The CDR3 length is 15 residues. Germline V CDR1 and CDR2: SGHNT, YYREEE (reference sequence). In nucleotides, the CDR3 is TGTGCCAGCAGCTTGGGTGGACAGAACCAAGAGACCCAGTACTTC. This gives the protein CASSLGGQNQETQYF.

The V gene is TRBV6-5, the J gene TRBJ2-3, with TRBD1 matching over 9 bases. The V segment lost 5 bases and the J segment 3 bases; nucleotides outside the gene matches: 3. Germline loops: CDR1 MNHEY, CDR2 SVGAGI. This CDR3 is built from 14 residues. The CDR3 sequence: CASSLGQGTDTQYF. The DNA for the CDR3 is TGTGCCAGCAGTCTGGGACAGGGAACAGATACGCAGTATTTT.

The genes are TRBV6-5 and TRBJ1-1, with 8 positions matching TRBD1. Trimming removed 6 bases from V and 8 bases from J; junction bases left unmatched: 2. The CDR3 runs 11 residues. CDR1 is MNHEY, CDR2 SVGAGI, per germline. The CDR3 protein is CASSRGREAFF. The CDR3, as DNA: TGTGCCAGCAGCAGGGGGCGAGAAGCTTTCTTT.

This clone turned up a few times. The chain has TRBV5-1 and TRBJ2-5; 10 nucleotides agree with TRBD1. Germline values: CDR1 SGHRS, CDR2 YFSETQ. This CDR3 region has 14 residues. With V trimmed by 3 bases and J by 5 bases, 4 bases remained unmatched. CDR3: CASSSGQGIETQYF. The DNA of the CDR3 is TGCGCCAGCAGCTCGGGACAGGGGATCGAGACCCAGTACTTC.

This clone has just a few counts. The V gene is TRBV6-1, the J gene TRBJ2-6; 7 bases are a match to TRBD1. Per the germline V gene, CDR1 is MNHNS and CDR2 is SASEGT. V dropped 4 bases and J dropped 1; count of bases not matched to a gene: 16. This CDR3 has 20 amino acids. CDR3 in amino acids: CASSAPKHRGRTSGANVLTF. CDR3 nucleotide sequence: TGTGCCAGCAGTGCCCCAAAGCACAGGGGCAGGACTTCTGGGGCCAACGTCCTGACTTTC.